Sequencing of this T cell receptor beta chain was carried out in a study of memory CD4+ T cells and cytomegalovirus serostatus. Overall study context: Of the healthy Belgian adults, several were CMV seropositive and 20 to 25 seronegative.

The method was immunoSEQ multiplex PCR; TCRdb's version includes in-frame clones alone and lacks a portion of them. The top ten hold 0.75% to 0.9% of the sample, which has over 55,000 clones, roughly 80% seen once. CDR1 MNHNS and CDR2 SASEGT come from the germline V gene. CDR3 size: 15 residues. V lost 6 bases to trimming and J lost 8 bases, with 19 bases between them. The sort gate was single viable CD3+CD4+CD8-CD45RO+ cells for memory CD4+ T cells. Sequencing was performed on memory CD4+ T cells from blood. V and J are TRBV6-1 and TRBJ1-4; TRBD1 might be the D (6 bases). This clonotype was obtained from an adult in good health and CMV-seronegative. DNA for the CDR3: TGTGCCAGCAGCGCCGCTACAGGGCTCGGGGAAAAACTGTTTTTT. Translation: CASSAATGLGEKLFF.